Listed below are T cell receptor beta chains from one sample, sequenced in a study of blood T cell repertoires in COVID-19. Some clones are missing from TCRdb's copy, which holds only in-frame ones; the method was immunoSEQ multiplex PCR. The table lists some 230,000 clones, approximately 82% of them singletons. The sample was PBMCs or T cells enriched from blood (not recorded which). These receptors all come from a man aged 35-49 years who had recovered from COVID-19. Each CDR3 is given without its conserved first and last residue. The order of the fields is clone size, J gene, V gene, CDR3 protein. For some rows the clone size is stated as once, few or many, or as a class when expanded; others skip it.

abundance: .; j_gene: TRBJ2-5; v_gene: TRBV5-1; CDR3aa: ASSPRLAGGGETQY
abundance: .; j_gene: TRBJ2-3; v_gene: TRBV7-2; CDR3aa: ASSFRPLRDRASTDTQY
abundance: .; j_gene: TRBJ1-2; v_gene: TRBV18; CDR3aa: ASSPETENYGYT
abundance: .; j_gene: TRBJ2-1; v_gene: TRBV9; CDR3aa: ASSVFGTSGGEQF
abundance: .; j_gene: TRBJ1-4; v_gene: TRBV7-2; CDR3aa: ASSLRWSATNEKLF
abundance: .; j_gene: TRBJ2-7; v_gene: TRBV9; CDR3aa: ASGIGQDYEQY
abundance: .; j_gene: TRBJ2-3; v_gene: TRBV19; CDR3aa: ASSGQLAGIADTQY
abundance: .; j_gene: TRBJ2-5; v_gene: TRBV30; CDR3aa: AWSGGGSTKETQY
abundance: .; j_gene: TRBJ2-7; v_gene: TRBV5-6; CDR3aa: ASSLGGLGVGEQY
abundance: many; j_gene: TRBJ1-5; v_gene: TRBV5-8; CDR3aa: ASSLSGVGGNQPQH
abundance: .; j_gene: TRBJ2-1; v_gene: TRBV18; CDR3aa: ASSSAGTGGYNEQF
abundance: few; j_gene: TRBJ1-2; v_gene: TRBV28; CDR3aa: ASGSTGASNYGYT
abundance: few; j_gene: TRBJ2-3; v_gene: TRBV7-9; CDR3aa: ASSIGLAGPGETQY
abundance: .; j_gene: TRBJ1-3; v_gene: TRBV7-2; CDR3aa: ASSLKVRGGNTIY
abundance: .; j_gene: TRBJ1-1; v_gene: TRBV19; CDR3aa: ASSISRDTEAF
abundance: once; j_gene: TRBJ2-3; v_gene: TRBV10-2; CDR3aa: ASRVPPGTQY
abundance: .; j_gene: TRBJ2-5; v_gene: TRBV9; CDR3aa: ASSVRLANLGTQY
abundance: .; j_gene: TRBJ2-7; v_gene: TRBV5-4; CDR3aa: ASSLLGGDEQY
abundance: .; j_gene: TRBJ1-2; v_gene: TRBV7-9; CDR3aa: ASSLLQGVGYT
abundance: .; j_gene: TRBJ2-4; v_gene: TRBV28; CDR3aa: ASSPRGHGKNIQY
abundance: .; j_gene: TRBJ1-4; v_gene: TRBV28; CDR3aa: ASIHLGGRGPANEKLF
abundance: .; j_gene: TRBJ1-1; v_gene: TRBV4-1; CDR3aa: ASSPRVNTEAF
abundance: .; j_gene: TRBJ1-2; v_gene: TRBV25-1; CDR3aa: ASSLQGQRGYT
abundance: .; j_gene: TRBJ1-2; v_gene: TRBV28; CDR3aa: ASSVGQTSYGYT
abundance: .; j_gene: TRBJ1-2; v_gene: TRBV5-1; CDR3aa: ASSFGQAYGYT
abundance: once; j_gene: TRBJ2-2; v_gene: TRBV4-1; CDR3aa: ASSQDLRGSGELF
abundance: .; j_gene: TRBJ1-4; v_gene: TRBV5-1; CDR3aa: ASSLTGWKDEKLF
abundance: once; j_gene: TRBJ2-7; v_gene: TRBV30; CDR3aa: AWSSGKYEQY
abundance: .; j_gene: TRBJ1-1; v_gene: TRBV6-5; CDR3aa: ASSYPAGGREAF